This TCR beta chain was sequenced in a study of shared clonotypes between healthy human individuals. The study's findings and limits: Larger estimated richness was generally seen in naive subsets than in memory subsets.

Trimming removed 3 bases from V and 5 bases from J; junction bases left unmatched: 3. In germline, CDR1 is SNHLY, CDR2 FYNNEI. CDR3 length equals 13 residues. Each sample came from a Caucasian adult donor living in Nashville, Tennessee. Negatively enriched CD4+ T cells were divided by CD45RA into naive and memory. The assay was immunoSEQ multiplex PCR, and TCRdb's table has in-frame clones only and misses some. The profile covers roughly 2.2 million clones, with roughly 93% appearing a single time and 0.39% taken by the ten largest. A remark on this clone: Its antigen is as yet unknown.

This receptor was obtained from a man aged 18-30 years in good health. Some clones in this sample may be carry-over from other donors' samples. J is TRBJ2-5 and V is TRBV2, with 7 positions matching TRBD2. Sequencing used naive CD4+ T cells from PBMCs. Indicated subset: CD45RA+ positively selected. The CDR3 sequence is CASSERGGETQYF. The CDR3 DNA reads as TGTGCCAGCAGTGAGCGGGGAGGGGAGACCCAGTACTTC.